Below, 4 T cell receptor beta chains from the same sample are listed, as sequenced in a study of blood T cell repertoires in COVID-19. The table came from immunoSEQ multiplex PCR; TCRdb's copy has only in-frame clones and leaves some out. This sample has 110,000 or so clones, with about nine tenths found just once. Sequenced sample: peripheral blood. The source of these receptors is a human donor in a cohort sampled during active COVID-19.

The chain uses TRBV9 and TRBJ1-3; the D is unclear. The ends were cut back, 0 bases at V and 10 bases at J, with 14 bases in the middle. Germline CDR1 SGDLS, CDR2 YYNGEE. This CDR3 region has 14 residues. The CDR3 DNA reads as TGTGCCAGCAGCGTAGCTACGGGAAGGAGAACCATATATTTT. Its translation: CASSVATGRRTIYF.

The CDR3 sequence is CASTHRGGGTEAFF. DNA of the CDR3: TGTGCCAGTACCCACAGGGGAGGTGGGACTGAAGCTTTCTTT. V is TRBV19 and J is TRBJ1-1; TRBD1 aligns across 7 bases. After removal of 7 bases from V and 5 bases from J, the junction contained 10 bases not matched to a gene. The CDR3 is 14 amino acids. Germline assignment: CDR1 LNHDA and CDR2 SQIVND (reference sequence).

J is TRBJ1-1 and V is TRBV9; perhaps TRBD1 as D (6 bases). The V end lost 6 bases, the J end lost 7 bases, and 13 bases lay between the germline ends. Germline V gives CDR1 SGDLS, CDR2 YYNGEE. CDR3 size: 12 residues. The CDR3, as DNA: TGTGCCAGCATTAATCAAGGGGGTGAAGCTTTCTTT. Translating gives CASINQGGEAFF.

This chain links TRBV28 with TRBJ2-6; D may be TRBD2 (6 bases). CDR3 length: 15 residues. V shed 5 bases and J shed 2 bases, with 10 bases lying between them. CDR1 and CDR2 (germline): MDHEN, SYDVKM. DNA for the CDR3: TGTGCCAGCAGTCCTTCGGGGGCTGGGGCCAACGTCCTGACTTTC. Translation gives CASSPSGAGANVLTF.